This T cell receptor beta chain was sequenced for a study of response to subunit inactivated influenza vaccine (dated 2018 in TCRdb). A note on the overall study: The study used deep quantitative T cell receptor repertoire profiling to track responses to a trivalent subunit inactivated influenza vaccine. The paper's findings and limits, for the study overall: It was suggested by the authors that each seasonal influenza vaccination may recruit only a limited number of new T cells.

The library was obtained by RT-PCR. Sequencing used an Illumina HiSeq 2500. Using fastp trimming at Q25 and MiXCR clonotype assembly, TCRdb reanalyzed the public sequencing data and kept in-frame beta chains. Rows with a matching CDR3 protein are joined into one entry that keeps the most common DNA and genes. The sample has about 540,000 distinct CDR3 sequences on record, less than 25% of them singletons. The ten largest clones represent 2.5% to 3.5% of the sample. A few counts support this clonotype. Its target antigen remains unknown. Within one base of it there is no much larger clone, and no base qualities were kept. V gives up 9 bases and J gives up 1 base, and the segment between their germline ends measures 15 bases. Including cysteine and phenylalanine, the CDR3 has 14 amino acids. Only the CDR3 DNA is retained, 42 bases long and in frame from the first base. These sequences were also reported in another study, on T cells expressing NK-cell markers. As described in the second report: TCR beta cDNA libraries were made by 5'RACE template switching that added a universal primer site and unique molecular identifiers. TCR beta-chain repertoires were profiled in sorted CD3+CD56+NKG2C+, CD3+CD56+NKG2C- and CD3+CD56-NKG2C+ T-cell subsets from several donors. Of the eight sequenced donors, seven were found to be HCMV-seropositive and one was found to be HCMV-seronegative. To restrict sorting to alphabetaTCR-expressing T cells, an anti-gammadeltaTCR antibody was added in several experiments. In 6 or 7 donors, the dominant CD3+CD56+NKG2C+ clonotypes ranked among the top 10 CD8+ clonotypes, making up roughly 1.0-7.0% of CD8+ T cells. Those dominant clonotypes were again the most abundant among CD3+CD56-NKG2C+ cells in four donors, at about 25-60.1%. Whether the expanded NKG2C-expressing T cell clones were specific for HCMV antigens remained unclear. All eight donors whose samples were sequenced were randomly selected healthy volunteers, three of them men and five women. To determine HCMV serostatus, a commercial ELISA kit was used to detect HCMV-specific IgG in serum. Ficoll density gradient centrifugation was used to isolate peripheral blood mononuclear cells from blood. Magnetic immunoseparation with Miltenyi isolation kits was used to isolate CD4+ and CD8+ T cells from PBMC. cDNA synthesis was primed from the TCR beta constant segment, followed by two successive PCR amplification steps. The libraries were sequenced on Illumina HiSeq 2000/2500, MiSeq or NextSeq, producing 2 x 150 bp reads. MIGEC was used to demultiplex reads and group the reads by UMI, and MiTCR was used to assemble and quantify clonotypes. To exclude erroneous sequences, only TCR cDNA sequences supported by at least two reads were retained. The tcR package was used for downstream repertoire analysis, and clonotypes were matched between fractions using CDR3 nucleotide sequence together with V segment. VDJmatch was used to annotate antigen specificity against VDJdb, with one amino acid substitution allowed in CDR3.

The specimen comprised CD4+ T cells sorted from PBMCs, sampled less than 13 days after vaccination. This receptor was obtained from a man aged 45 to 65 who received an inactivated influenza vaccine. Donor details come from another sample of the same person, matched by shared clones. The chain was built from TRBV12-3 or TRBV12-4 and TRBJ2-5; the D gene is perhaps TRBD2, from 6 matching bases. CDR3 region: CARHRDSIQETQYF. The nucleotides read TGTGCCAGACACCGGGACTCCATCCAAGAGACCCAGTACTTC.